This TCR beta chain was identified during a study of blood T cell repertoires in COVID-19. Study information: The United States, Italy and Spain supplied acute and convalescent COVID-19 samples.

Original handling: Nucleated cell number was recorded as an estimate derived from reference gene primer amplification. This table comes from immunoSEQ multiplex PCR, and its TCRdb copy is limited to in-frame clones, with some not included. V and J calls and clone size are copied from that table; D and trimming were computed from the DNA. The sample contains around 53,000 clones, about three quarters of which appear only once. Germline lookup yields CDR1 SGHAT and CDR2 FQDESV (reference sequence). This CDR3 spans 13 amino acids. The V end was cut by 4 bases, the J end by 4 bases, with 10 bases between.

The chain uses TRBV11-1 and TRBJ1-2, with no clear D. Sequencing was done on a sample of peripheral blood. The TCR comes from a man in his fifties with active or convalescent COVID-19. CDR3 region: CASSSERGYGYTF. In DNA form, the CDR3 reads TGTGCCAGCAGCTCAGAGCGGGGCTATGGCTACACCTTC.